This T cell receptor beta chain was captured by sequencing in a study of read filtering for tumor transcriptome and immune sequencing. Study in general: Whole-transcriptome libraries were prepared after DNase treatment.

This clonotype was seen ten or more times. Its cognate antigen is unknown. This CDR3 comprises 16 residues. The V gene end was trimmed by 4 bases and the J gene end by 8 bases; junction bases not matched to a gene: 14. Germline CDR1 SEHNR, CDR2 FQNEAQ (reference sequence). Broader study findings: This fraction held mixed bone marrow immune cells after CD138-negative sorting. Even smaller IR-seq throughput identified most shared clonotypes.

The library was built from roughly 400 ng RNA with molecular barcoded adaptors for alpha/delta and beta/gamma chains. TCRdb itself ran the reads through MiXCR, one entry per CDR3 protein. There are around 41,000 distinct CDR3 sequences in the sample; roughly 10% occur only once, and 30% to 40% lies in the top ten. The chain combines TRBV7-9 with TRBJ2-5; 9 bases are shared with TRBD2. The sequence was collected from a donor aged 40 or over with multiple myeloma. Sequences were obtained from a population of CD138-negative cells sorted from bone marrow. CDR3 amino acids: CASSSTFRAGGKTQYF. CDR3 nucleotide sequence: TGTGCCAGCAGCTCCACCTTTAGAGCGGGGGGAAAAACCCAGTACTTC.